This T cell receptor (beta chain) was obtained from a study of blood T cells in healthy people across ages. This CDR3 has 15 amino acids. The germline V gene encodes CDR1 LGHNA and CDR2 YNFKEQ. Trimming left V 1 base short and J 7 bases short, with 14 bases between. A second PCR, run for about 7 to 12 cycles, used a sample-barcoded 5' primer plus a J-beta primer mix. TCRdb used MiXCR to reprocess the 5' RACE reads, holding one entry per CDR3 protein. The repertoire consists of fewer than 2,000,000 distinct CDR3 sequences, with around 42% occurring once and the leading ten covering 23%. The sequencing input was blood. The TCR comes from a human donor in good health. The chain joins TRBV4-2 to TRBJ2-1; perhaps TRBD2 as D (5 bases). For the CDR3, the DNA is TGTGCCAGCAGCCAAGGTGAGGTCGAGGGTAATGAGCAGTTCTTC. Protein product: CASSQGEVEGNEQFF.